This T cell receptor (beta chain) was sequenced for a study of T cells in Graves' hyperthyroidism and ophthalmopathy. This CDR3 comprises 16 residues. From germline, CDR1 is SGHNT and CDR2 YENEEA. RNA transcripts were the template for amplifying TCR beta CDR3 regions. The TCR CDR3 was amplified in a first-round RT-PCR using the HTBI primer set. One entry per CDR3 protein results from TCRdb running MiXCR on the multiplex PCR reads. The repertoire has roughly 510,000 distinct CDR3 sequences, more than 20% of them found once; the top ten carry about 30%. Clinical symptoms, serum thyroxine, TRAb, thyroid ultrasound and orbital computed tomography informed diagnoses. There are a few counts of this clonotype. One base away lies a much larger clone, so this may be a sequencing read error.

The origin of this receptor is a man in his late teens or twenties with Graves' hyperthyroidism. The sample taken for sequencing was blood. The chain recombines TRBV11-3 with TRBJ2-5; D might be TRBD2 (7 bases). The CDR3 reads CASSLDQGRDQGTQYF. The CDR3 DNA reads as TGTGCCAGCAGCTTAGATCAGGGGAGGGACCAAGGGACCCAGTACTTC. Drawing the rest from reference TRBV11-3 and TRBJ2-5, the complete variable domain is EAGVVQSPRYKIIEKKQPVAFWCNPISGHNTLYWYLQNLGQGPELLIRYENEEAVDDSQLPKDRFSAERLKGVDSTLKIQPAELGDSAVYLCASSLDQGRDQGTQYFGPGTRLLVL.